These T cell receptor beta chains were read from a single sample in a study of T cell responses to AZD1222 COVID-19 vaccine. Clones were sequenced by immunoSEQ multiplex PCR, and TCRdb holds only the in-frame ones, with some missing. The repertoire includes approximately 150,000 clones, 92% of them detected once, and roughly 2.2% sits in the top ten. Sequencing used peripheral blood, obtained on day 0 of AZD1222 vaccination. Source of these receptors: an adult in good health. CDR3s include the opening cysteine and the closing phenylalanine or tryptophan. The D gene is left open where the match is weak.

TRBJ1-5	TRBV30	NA	TGTGCCTGGAGTGTAACCGGAGATCAGCCCCAGCATTTT	CAWSVTGDQPQHF
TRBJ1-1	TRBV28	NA	TGTGCCAGCAGTTCCTCATTGAACACTGAAGCTTTCTTT	CASSSSLNTEAFF
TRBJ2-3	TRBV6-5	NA	TGTGCCAGCAGTAAACCTATGACTAGAACGCAGTATTTT	CASSKPMTRTQYF
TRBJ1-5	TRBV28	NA	TGTGCCAGCAGGCAGGGAGGGCAGCCCCAGCATTTT	CASRQGGQPQHF
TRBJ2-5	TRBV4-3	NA	TGCGCCAGCAGCCCGGGACGGAACCAAGAGACCCAGTACTTC	CASSPGRNQETQYF
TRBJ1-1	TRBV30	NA	TGTGCCTGGAGTAACCAGGGTGACACTGAAGCTTTCTTT	CAWSNQGDTEAFF
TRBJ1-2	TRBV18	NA	TGTGCCAGCTCACTATTGGGGGCGTCGGCTAATGGCTACACCTTC	CASSLLGASANGYTF
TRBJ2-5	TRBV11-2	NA	TGTGCCAGCAGCTCAGACCCAAAGGGATCCACGCAAGAGACCCAGTACTTC	CASSSDPKGSTQETQYF
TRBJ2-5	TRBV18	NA	TGTGCCAGCTCACCACCGTCAAGAAATCGGGAGACCCAGTACTTC	CASSPPSRNRETQYF
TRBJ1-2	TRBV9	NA	TGTGCCAGCAGCGCTCCTTTGGGGACCGAAAACTATGGCTACACCTTC	CASSAPLGTENYGYTF